This is a list of T cell receptor beta chains from one sample in a study of technical replicates of blood from a few donors. Data came from immunoSEQ multiplex PCR; TCRdb stores just in-frame clones and leaves some out. The sample carries over 70,000 clones, roughly 92% recorded once. The source material was T cells isolated from PBMCs. All receptors come from a human donor in good health. The CDR3 runs from the conserved cysteine through the conserved F or W. The order of the fields is V gene, clone size, D gene, J gene, CDR3 protein, CDR3 DNA. D genes are given only for firm matches. Only part of the rows carry a size: once, few, many, or a class if the clone is expanded.

v_call: TRBV9
clone_size: -
d_call: -
j_call: TRBJ2-1
cdr3_aa: CASSVSLMSSYNEQFF
cdr3_nt: TGTGCCAGCAGCGTAAGCTTAATGAGCTCCTACAATGAGCAGTTCTTC

v_call: TRBV7-6
clone_size: -
d_call: TRBD2
j_call: TRBJ2-7
cdr3_aa: CASTLQGGEGIYEQYF
cdr3_nt: TGTGCCAGCACCCTTCAGGGAGGGGAGGGTATATACGAGCAGTACTTC

v_call: TRBV11-3
clone_size: -
d_call: TRBD1
j_call: TRBJ2-2
cdr3_aa: CASSSRTGNTGELFF
cdr3_nt: TGTGCCAGCAGCTCGCGGACAGGGAACACCGGGGAGCTGTTTTTT

v_call: TRBV4-2
clone_size: once
d_call: -
j_call: TRBJ2-7
cdr3_aa: CASSQEFFGTGPYEQYF
cdr3_nt: TGTGCCAGCAGCCAAGAATTTTTCGGGACTGGTCCCTACGAGCAGTACTTC

v_call: TRBV2
clone_size: -
d_call: -
j_call: TRBJ1-1
cdr3_aa: CASSGGGENTEAFF
cdr3_nt: TGTGCCAGCAGTGGCGGGGGAGAGAACACTGAAGCTTTCTTT

v_call: TRBV19
clone_size: -
d_call: -
j_call: TRBJ2-2
cdr3_aa: CASSIYPGELFF
cdr3_nt: TGTGCCAGTAGTATTTATCCCGGGGAGCTGTTTTTT

v_call: TRBV29-1
clone_size: -
d_call: TRBD1
j_call: TRBJ2-3
cdr3_aa: CSVRTGGSTDTQYF
cdr3_nt: TGCAGCGTGCGGACAGGGGGGAGTACAGATACGCAGTATTTT

v_call: TRBV7-2
clone_size: -
d_call: -
j_call: TRBJ1-5
cdr3_aa: CASSFPNQPQHF
cdr3_nt: TGTGCCAGCAGCTTTCCTAATCAGCCCCAGCATTTT

v_call: TRBV7-6
clone_size: -
d_call: TRBD2
j_call: TRBJ2-2
cdr3_aa: CASSLVAGTMVTGELFF
cdr3_nt: TGTGCCAGCAGCTTAGTGGCCGGGACTATGGTCACCGGGGAGCTGTTTTTT

v_call: TRBV2
clone_size: -
d_call: TRBD1
j_call: TRBJ1-1
cdr3_aa: CASRSTGVNTEAFF
cdr3_nt: TGTGCCAGCAGGTCAACAGGGGTTAACACTGAAGCTTTCTTT

v_call: TRBV11-3
clone_size: -
d_call: TRBD1
j_call: TRBJ2-1
cdr3_aa: CASSTGGLLLRFF
cdr3_nt: TGTGCCAGTTCGACAGGGGGTCTTCTTCTGCGGTTCTTC

v_call: TRBV6-5
clone_size: -
d_call: TRBD2
j_call: TRBJ2-1
cdr3_aa: CASSYTGLAGGEQFF
cdr3_nt: TGTGCCAGCAGTTACACCGGACTAGCGGGAGGCGAGCAGTTCTTC

v_call: TRBV5-1
clone_size: -
d_call: -
j_call: TRBJ1-5
cdr3_aa: CASSPWESRDNQPQHF
cdr3_nt: TGCGCCAGCAGCCCTTGGGAGTCTCGGGATAATCAGCCCCAGCATTTT

v_call: TRBV6-6
clone_size: -
d_call: -
j_call: TRBJ2-3
cdr3_aa: CAAKQSTDTQYF
cdr3_nt: TGTGCCGCGAAACAGAGCACAGATACGCAGTATTTT

v_call: TRBV7-9
clone_size: -
d_call: -
j_call: TRBJ1-4
cdr3_aa: CASSLAGREGEKLFF
cdr3_nt: TGTGCCAGCAGCTTAGCGGGGAGGGAAGGTGAAAAACTGTTTTTT

v_call: TRBV13
clone_size: -
d_call: TRBD2
j_call: TRBJ2-7
cdr3_aa: CASSLQLAVTYEQYF
cdr3_nt: TGTGCCAGCAGCTTACAGCTAGCGGTTACCTACGAGCAGTACTTC

v_call: TRBV7-4
clone_size: -
d_call: -
j_call: TRBJ2-6
cdr3_aa: CASSIVCSSQSRANVLTF
cdr3_nt: TGTGCCAGCAGCATAGTGTGTAGCTCACAAAGTCGGGCCAACGTCCTGACTTTC

v_call: TRBV11-3
clone_size: -
d_call: -
j_call: TRBJ2-7
cdr3_aa: CASSLDRSYEQYF
cdr3_nt: TGTGCCAGCAGCCTGGACAGATCCTACGAGCAGTACTTC

v_call: TRBV4-1
clone_size: -
d_call: TRBD1
j_call: TRBJ2-5
cdr3_aa: CASSSQGQGRGETQYF
cdr3_nt: TGCGCCAGCAGCTCACAGGGACAGGGTAGGGGAGAGACCCAGTACTTC

v_call: TRBV28
clone_size: -
d_call: TRBD1
j_call: TRBJ2-7
cdr3_aa: CASSFPGTGSSYEQYF
cdr3_nt: TGTGCCAGCAGTTTCCCCGGGACAGGCTCTTCCTACGAGCAGTACTTC

v_call: TRBV28
clone_size: -
d_call: -
j_call: TRBJ2-2
cdr3_aa: CASSFSGNTGELFF
cdr3_nt: TGTGCCAGCAGTTTTTCAGGGAACACCGGGGAGCTGTTTTTT

v_call: TRBV27
clone_size: -
d_call: -
j_call: TRBJ1-4
cdr3_aa: CASSLSSGNEKLFF
cdr3_nt: TGTGCCAGCAGTTTATCTTCGGGAAATGAAAAACTGTTTTTT

v_call: TRBV5-6
clone_size: -
d_call: TRBD2
j_call: TRBJ2-1
cdr3_aa: CASSWTSNNEQFF
cdr3_nt: TGTGCCAGCAGCTGGACTAGCAACAATGAGCAGTTCTTC

v_call: TRBV25-1
clone_size: once
d_call: -
j_call: TRBJ1-4
cdr3_aa: CASSGFPLESTNEKLFF
cdr3_nt: TGTGCCAGCAGTGGATTCCCATTAGAGTCAACTAATGAAAAACTGTTTTTT

v_call: TRBV4-1
clone_size: once
d_call: TRBD2
j_call: TRBJ2-2
cdr3_aa: CASSQESGRSTGELFF
cdr3_nt: TGCGCCAGCAGCCAAGAGAGCGGGAGGTCTACCGGGGAGCTGTTTTTT

v_call: TRBV14
clone_size: -
d_call: -
j_call: TRBJ2-7
cdr3_aa: CASSQDRDSDYEQYF
cdr3_nt: TGTGCCAGCAGCCAAGATCGGGACTCCGACTACGAGCAGTACTTC

v_call: TRBV5-6
clone_size: -
d_call: -
j_call: TRBJ1-2
cdr3_aa: CASSLNSNYGYTF
cdr3_nt: TGTGCCAGCAGCTTGAACAGTAACTATGGCTACACCTTC

v_call: TRBV2
clone_size: -
d_call: -
j_call: TRBJ1-5
cdr3_aa: CASSDSYQPQHF
cdr3_nt: TGTGCCAGCAGTGACAGTTATCAGCCCCAGCATTTT

v_call: TRBV7-9
clone_size: -
d_call: -
j_call: TRBJ2-5
cdr3_aa: CASRWGPMETQYF
cdr3_nt: TGTGCCAGCAGGTGGGGGCCCATGGAGACCCAGTACTTC

v_call: TRBV25-1
clone_size: -
d_call: -
j_call: TRBJ2-2
cdr3_aa: CASREAGSTGELFF
cdr3_nt: TGTGCCAGCAGAGAGGCAGGGTCGACCGGGGAGCTGTTTTTT

v_call: TRBV5-5
clone_size: -
d_call: -
j_call: TRBJ2-7
cdr3_aa: CASSFSGYEQYF
cdr3_nt: TGTGCCAGCAGCTTTAGCGGTTACGAGCAGTACTTC

v_call: TRBV10-3
clone_size: -
d_call: TRBD2
j_call: TRBJ2-2
cdr3_aa: CASIIPGLAGGPMGELFF
cdr3_nt: TGTGCCTCTATTATTCCGGGACTAGCGGGAGGTCCCATGGGGGAGCTGTTTTTT

v_call: TRBV7-2
clone_size: few
d_call: -
j_call: TRBJ2-7
cdr3_aa: CASSLQGGDSSSEQYF
cdr3_nt: TGTGCCAGCAGCTTACAAGGGGGAGACTCTTCCTCCGAGCAGTACTTC

v_call: TRBV25-1
clone_size: -
d_call: TRBD1
j_call: TRBJ2-3
cdr3_aa: CASSGAPGQGTSTDTQYF
cdr3_nt: TGTGCCAGCAGTGGTGCCCCGGGACAGGGGACTAGCACAGATACGCAGTATTTT

v_call: TRBV7-9
clone_size: -
d_call: TRBD1
j_call: TRBJ2-3
cdr3_aa: CASSLGQGLFHTQYF
cdr3_nt: TGTGCCAGCAGCTTGGGACAGGGGCTATTTCATACGCAGTATTTT

v_call: TRBV6-1
clone_size: once
d_call: -
j_call: TRBJ1-2
cdr3_aa: CASSEAWGGGYTF
cdr3_nt: TGTGCCAGCAGTGAAGCTTGGGGGGGCGGCTACACCTTC

v_call: TRBV29-1
clone_size: -
d_call: -
j_call: TRBJ1-5
cdr3_aa: CSVGDSFNQPQHF
cdr3_nt: TGCAGCGTTGGCGACAGTTTCAATCAGCCCCAGCATTTT

v_call: TRBV28
clone_size: -
d_call: TRBD1
j_call: TRBJ2-7
cdr3_aa: CASGIGQGIDEQYF
cdr3_nt: TGTGCCAGCGGAATTGGACAGGGTATCGACGAGCAGTACTTC

v_call: TRBV7-2
clone_size: -
d_call: TRBD2
j_call: TRBJ2-5
cdr3_aa: CASSLLAGGETQYF
cdr3_nt: TGTGCCAGCAGCTTACTAGCGGGAGGCGAGACCCAGTACTTC

v_call: TRBV11-2
clone_size: -
d_call: -
j_call: TRBJ2-2
cdr3_aa: CASSLSGQRDGELFF
cdr3_nt: TGTGCCAGCAGCTTATCAGGACAGAGGGACGGGGAGCTGTTTTTT

v_call: TRBV2
clone_size: -
d_call: TRBD1
j_call: TRBJ2-1
cdr3_aa: CASSEKGARVDNEQFF
cdr3_nt: TGTGCCAGCAGTGAAAAGGGGGCGCGAGTTGACAATGAGCAGTTCTTC

v_call: TRBV5-1
clone_size: -
d_call: TRBD1
j_call: TRBJ2-7
cdr3_aa: CASSLVRDRGVHEQYF
cdr3_nt: TGCGCCAGCAGCTTGGTCCGGGACAGGGGCGTTCACGAGCAGTACTTC

v_call: TRBV13
clone_size: once
d_call: -
j_call: TRBJ2-7
cdr3_aa: CASSLLQGVNEQYF
cdr3_nt: TGTGCCAGCAGCTTATTGCAGGGTGTCAACGAGCAGTACTTC

v_call: TRBV5-4
clone_size: -
d_call: -
j_call: TRBJ2-2
cdr3_aa: CASSWRRNTGELFF
cdr3_nt: TGTGCCAGCAGCTGGCGGAGGAACACCGGGGAGCTGTTTTTT

v_call: TRBV13
clone_size: -
d_call: TRBD1
j_call: TRBJ2-7
cdr3_aa: CASSPWDRSFYEQYF
cdr3_nt: TGTGCCAGCAGCCCCTGGGACAGGAGTTTCTACGAGCAGTACTTC